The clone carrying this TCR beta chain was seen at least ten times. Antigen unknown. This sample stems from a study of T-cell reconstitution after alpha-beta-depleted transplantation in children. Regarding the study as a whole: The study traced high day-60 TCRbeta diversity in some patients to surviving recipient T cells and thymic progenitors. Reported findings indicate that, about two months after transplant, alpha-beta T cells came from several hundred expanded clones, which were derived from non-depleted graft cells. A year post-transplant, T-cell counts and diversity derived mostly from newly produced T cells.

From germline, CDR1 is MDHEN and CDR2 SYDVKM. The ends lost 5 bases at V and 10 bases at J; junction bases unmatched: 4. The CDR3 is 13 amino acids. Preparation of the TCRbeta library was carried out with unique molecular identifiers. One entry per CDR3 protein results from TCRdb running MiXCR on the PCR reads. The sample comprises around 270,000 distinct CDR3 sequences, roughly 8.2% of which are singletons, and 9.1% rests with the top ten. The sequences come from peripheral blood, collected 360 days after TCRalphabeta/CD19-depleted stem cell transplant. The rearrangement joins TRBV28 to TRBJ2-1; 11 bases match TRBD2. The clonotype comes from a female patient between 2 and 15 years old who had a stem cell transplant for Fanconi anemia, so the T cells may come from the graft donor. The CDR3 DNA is TGTGCCAGCAGTCACATAGCGGGAGGGGAGCAGTTCTTC. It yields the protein CASSHIAGGEQFF.